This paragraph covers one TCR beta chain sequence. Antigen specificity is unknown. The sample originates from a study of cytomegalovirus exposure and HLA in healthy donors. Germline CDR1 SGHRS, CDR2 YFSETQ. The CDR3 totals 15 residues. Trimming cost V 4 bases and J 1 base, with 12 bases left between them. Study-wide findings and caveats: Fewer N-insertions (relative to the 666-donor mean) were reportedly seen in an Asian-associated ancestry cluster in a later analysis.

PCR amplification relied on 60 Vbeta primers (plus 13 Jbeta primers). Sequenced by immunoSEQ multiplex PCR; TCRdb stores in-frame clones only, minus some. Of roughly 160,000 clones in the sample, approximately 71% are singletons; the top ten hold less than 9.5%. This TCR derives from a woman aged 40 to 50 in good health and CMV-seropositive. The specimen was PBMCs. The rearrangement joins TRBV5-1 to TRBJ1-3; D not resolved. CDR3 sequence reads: CASSQDGGSGNTIYF. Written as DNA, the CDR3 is TGCGCCAGCAGCCAAGACGGAGGATCTGGAAACACCATATATTTT.